The T cell receptor (beta chain) under discussion was sequenced for a study of cytomegalovirus exposure and HLA in healthy donors. In regard to this clone: Its antigen is not identified.

A multiplex PCR was run with 60 Vbeta primers and 13 Jbeta primers. Original analysis: A later analysis counted 65 million to 95 million unique TCR beta chains, about 11 million shared. The table came from immunoSEQ multiplex PCR; TCRdb's copy has only in-frame clones and leaves some out. V, J and clone size are those of that table, while D and trimming were read from the DNA. Among around 140,000 clones listed, approximately 87% were seen once. Overall study findings and caveats: TCR beta chain V- and J-gene trimming was linked, in a later analysis, to a missense variant in DCLRE1C. In a later analysis, across HLA loci, associated TCR counts were highest for DRB1, lowest for HLA-C. It is likely that the observed cluster of highly shared sequence variants was a sequencing artifact.

The receptor was derived from a man in his forties or fifties in good health and CMV-seronegative. The sequencing input was PBMCs.

The DNA for the CDR3 is TGTGCCAGCAGCCCCTTGCAGGGGGCAGATGAAAAACTGTTTTTT. This gives the protein CASSPLQGADEKLFF. The rearrangement joins TRBV16 to TRBJ1-4; TRBD1 agrees at 8 bases. Germline assignment: CDR1 KGHSY and CDR2 FQNENV. The J segment lost 6 bases and the V segment lost 4 bases, leaving 7 bases of the junction unmatched. The CDR3 spans 15 residues.